This T cell receptor beta chain is drawn from a study of blood T cell repertoires in COVID-19. Clones were sequenced by immunoSEQ multiplex PCR, and TCRdb holds only the in-frame ones, with some missing. Of some 150,000 clones listed, around 83% are singletons. CDR3 size: 11 residues. The sequencing sample was made of PBMCs or T cells enriched from blood (not recorded which). This TCR was recovered from a man aged 45-65 years who had recovered from COVID-19. The chain combines TRBV21-1 with TRBJ1-5; no DNA check was done on the table's D call, TRBD1. TRBV21-1 is classified as a pseudogene. Here the CDR3 DNA reads TGTGGGGGGCAGAGGAGGCAGCCCCAGCATTTT. This gives the protein CGGQRRQPQHF.